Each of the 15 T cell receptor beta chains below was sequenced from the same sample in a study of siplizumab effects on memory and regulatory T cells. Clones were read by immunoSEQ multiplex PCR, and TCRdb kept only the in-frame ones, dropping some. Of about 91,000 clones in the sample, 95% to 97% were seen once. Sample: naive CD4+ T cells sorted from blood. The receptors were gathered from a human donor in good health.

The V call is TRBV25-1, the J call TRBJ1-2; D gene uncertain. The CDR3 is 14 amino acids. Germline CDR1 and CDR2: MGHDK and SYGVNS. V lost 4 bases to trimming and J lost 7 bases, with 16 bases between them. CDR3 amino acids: CASSGSTGEVGYTF. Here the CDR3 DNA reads TGTGCCAGCAGTGGATCGACTGGGGAGGTTGGCTACACCTTC.

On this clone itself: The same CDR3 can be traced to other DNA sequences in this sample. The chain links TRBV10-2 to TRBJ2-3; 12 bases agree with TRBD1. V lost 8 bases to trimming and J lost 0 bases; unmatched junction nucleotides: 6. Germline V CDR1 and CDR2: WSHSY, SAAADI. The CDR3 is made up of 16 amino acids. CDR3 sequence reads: CASGGTGGSSTDTQYF. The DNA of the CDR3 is TGCGCCAGCGGGGGGACAGGGGGCTCCAGCACAGATACGCAGTATTTT.

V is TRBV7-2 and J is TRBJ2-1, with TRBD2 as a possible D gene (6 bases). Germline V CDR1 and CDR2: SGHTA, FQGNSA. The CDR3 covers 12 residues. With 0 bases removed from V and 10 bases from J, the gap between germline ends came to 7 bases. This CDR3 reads CASSLAGREQFF. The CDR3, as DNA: TGTGCCAGCAGCTTAGCGGGGAGGGAGCAGTTCTTC.

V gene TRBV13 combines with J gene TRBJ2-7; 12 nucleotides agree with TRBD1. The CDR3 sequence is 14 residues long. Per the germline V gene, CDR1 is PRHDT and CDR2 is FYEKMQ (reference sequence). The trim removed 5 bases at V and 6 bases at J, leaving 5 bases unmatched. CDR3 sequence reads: CASSARDRGREQYF. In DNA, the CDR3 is TGTGCCAGCAGCGCCCGGGACAGGGGGCGCGAGCAGTACTTC.

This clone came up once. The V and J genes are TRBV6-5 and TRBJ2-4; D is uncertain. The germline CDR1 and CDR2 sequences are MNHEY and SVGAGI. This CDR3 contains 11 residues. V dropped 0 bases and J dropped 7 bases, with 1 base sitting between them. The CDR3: CASSYSNIQYF. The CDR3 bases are TGTGCCAGCAGTTACTCGAACATTCAGTACTTC.

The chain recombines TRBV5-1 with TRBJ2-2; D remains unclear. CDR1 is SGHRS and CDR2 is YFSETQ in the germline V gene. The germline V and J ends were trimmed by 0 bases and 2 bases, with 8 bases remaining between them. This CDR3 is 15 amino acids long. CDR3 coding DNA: TGCGCCAGCAGCTTGGTACAGACCAACACCGGGGAGCTGTTTTTT. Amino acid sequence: CASSLVQTNTGELFF.

The DNA for the CDR3 is TGTGCCAACAGGGGGCGCGGGAACTATGGCTACACCTTC. Its translation is CANRGRGNYGYTF. The chain carries TRBV30 and TRBJ1-2; 9 nucleotides line up with TRBD1. The CDR3 has 13 amino acids. The V segment lost 8 bases and the J segment 2 bases; nucleotides outside the gene matches: 6. Germline V gene sequence: CDR1 GTSNPN, CDR2 SVGIG (reference sequence).

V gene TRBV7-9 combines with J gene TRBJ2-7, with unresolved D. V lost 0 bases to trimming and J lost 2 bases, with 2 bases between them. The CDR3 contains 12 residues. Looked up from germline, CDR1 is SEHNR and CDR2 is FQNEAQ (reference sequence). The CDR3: CASSLATYEQYF. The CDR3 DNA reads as TGTGCCAGCAGCTTAGCCACCTACGAGCAGTACTTC.

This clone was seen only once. CDR3 sequence (DNA): TGTGCCAGCAGTGAAGCGGGTGGGAACGGCTACACCTTC. Translating it yields CASSEAGGNGYTF. The J gene is TRBJ1-2, the V gene TRBV2; the D is unclear. Trimming shortened V by 0 bases and J by 8 bases, and 10 bases separated the two germline ends. The CDR3 spans 13 residues. Germline-derived CDR1 and CDR2 are SNHLY and FYNNEI. The complete variable domain, with remaining parts taken from reference TRBV2 and TRBJ1-2, reads EPEVTQTPSHQVTQMGQEVILRCVPISNHLYFYWYRQILGQKVEFLVSFYNNEISEKSEIFDDQFSVERPDGSNFTLKIRSTKLEDSAMYFCASSEAGGNGYTFGSGTRLTVV.

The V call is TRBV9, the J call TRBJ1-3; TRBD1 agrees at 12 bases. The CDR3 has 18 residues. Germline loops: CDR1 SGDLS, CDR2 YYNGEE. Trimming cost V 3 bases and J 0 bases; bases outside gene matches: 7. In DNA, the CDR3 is TGTGCCAGCAGCGGGGGACAGGGGGCCCGGAGCTCTGGAAACACCATATATTTT. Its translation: CASSGGQGARSSGNTIYF.

CDR3 sequence (DNA): TGCAGCGCTTGGACAGGGAACACCTACGAGCAGTACTTC. Protein product: CSAWTGNTYEQYF. The rearrangement joins TRBV29-1 to TRBJ2-7, with 8 bases matching TRBD1. The trim removed 7 bases at V and 2 bases at J, leaving 7 bases unmatched. Germline loops: CDR1 SQVTM, CDR2 ANQGSEA. This CDR3 spans 13 amino acids.

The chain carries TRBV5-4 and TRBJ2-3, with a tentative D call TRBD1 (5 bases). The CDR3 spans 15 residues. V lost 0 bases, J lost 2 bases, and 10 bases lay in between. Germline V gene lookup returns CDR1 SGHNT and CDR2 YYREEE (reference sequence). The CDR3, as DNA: TGTGCCAGCAGCTTGGGGGGCCCCCACACAGATACGCAGTATTTT. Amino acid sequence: CASSLGGPHTDTQYF. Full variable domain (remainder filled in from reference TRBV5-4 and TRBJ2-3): ETGVTQSPTHLIKTRGQQVTLRCSSQSGHNTVSWYQQALGQGPQFIFQYYREEENGRGNFPPRFSGLQFPNYSSELNVNALELDDSALYLCASSLGGPHTDTQYFGPGTRLTVL.

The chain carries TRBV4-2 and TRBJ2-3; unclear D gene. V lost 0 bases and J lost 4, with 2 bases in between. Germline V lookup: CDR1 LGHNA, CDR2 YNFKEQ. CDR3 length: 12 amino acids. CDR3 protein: CASSQESDTQYF. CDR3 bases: TGTGCCAGCAGCCAAGAGTCAGATACGCAGTATTTT.

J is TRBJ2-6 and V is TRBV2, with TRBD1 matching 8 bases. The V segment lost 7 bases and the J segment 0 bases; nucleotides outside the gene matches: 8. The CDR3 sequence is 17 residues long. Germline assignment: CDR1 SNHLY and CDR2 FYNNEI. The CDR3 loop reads CASNLGQGISGANVLTF. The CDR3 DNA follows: TGTGCCAGCAACCTAGGACAGGGAATCTCTGGGGCCAACGTCCTGACTTTC.

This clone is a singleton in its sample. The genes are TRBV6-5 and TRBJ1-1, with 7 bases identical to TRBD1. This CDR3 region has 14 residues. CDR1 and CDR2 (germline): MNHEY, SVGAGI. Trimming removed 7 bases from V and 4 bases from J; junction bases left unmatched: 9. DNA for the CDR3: TGTGCCAGCACGTTGACAGGGCTGAGCACTGAAGCTTTCTTT. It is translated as CASTLTGLSTEAFF.